One sample yielded the 4 T cell receptor beta chains listed below, sequenced in a study of molecular identifiers for immune sequencing clone quantification. Each CDR3 protein is one row after TCRdb ran MiXCR on the PCR reads. Of about half a million distinct CDR3 sequences in the sample, 20% to 25% were seen once. Sequenced material: naive CD8+ T cells from blood, with Jurkat cell RNA spiked in. This sample's subset: FACS-sorted CD8+CD4-CCR7+CD45RA+ naive T cells. These receptors were obtained from a human donor in good health. Some libraries in this study had Jurkat cell RNA spiked in.

This clonotype was seen more than once but under ten times. The V gene is TRBV29-1, the J gene TRBJ2-7; the match to TRBD2 covers 8 bases. V was clipped by 4 bases and J by 1 base; unmatched bases: 9. The CDR3 is made up of 15 amino acids. The germline CDR1 and CDR2 sequences are SQVTM and ANQGSEA. CDR3 bases: TGCAGCGTTGTTTCACTAGCGGCGATGTCCTACGAGCAGTACTTC. Translating gives CSVVSLAAMSYEQYF.

Worth noting for this clonotype: Given a much more abundant clone one base away, this may be a read error. The chain combines TRBV7-2 with TRBJ2-3; no clear D gene. The V end lost 10 bases, the J end lost 4 bases, and 21 bases lay between the germline ends. The CDR3 totals 15 residues. The germline V gene has CDR1 SGHTA and CDR2 FQGNSA. The CDR3 here is CANRTTATGSDTQYF. The DNA of the CDR3 is TGTGCCAACAGAACCACCGCGACTGGGTCAGATACGCAGTATTTT. Filled out from reference TRBV7-2 and TRBJ2-3, the complete variable domain reads GAGVSQSPSNKVTEKGKDVELRCDPISGHTALYWYRQSLGQGLEFLIYFQGNSAPDKSGLPSDRFSAERTGGSVSTLTIQRTQQEDSAVYLCANRTTATGSDTQYFGPGTRLTVL.

Note on this clonotype: The junction does not match germline at one end; this may be a read error. The rearrangement uses TRBV6-1 and TRBJ1-1; D is unclear. Germline CDR1 reads MNHNS; CDR2 reads SASEGT. This CDR3 spans 13 amino acids. The CDR3 nucleotides read TGCGCCAGCAGCCCCATGGGCTCCACTGAAGCTTTCTTT. Translation gives CASSPMGSTEAFF.

Only a few counts were recorded for this clonotype. The chain links TRBV6-1 to TRBJ2-3; D is perhaps TRBD1 (6 bases). V was clipped by 5 bases and J by 4 bases, with 16 bases between them. Germline lookup yields CDR1 MNHNS and CDR2 SASEGT. The CDR3 totals 15 residues. CDR3 in amino acids: CASSLPSEGADTQYF. The CDR3 DNA reads as TGTGCCAGCAGTCTACCCTCCGAGGGGGCAGATACGCAGTATTTT.